The T cell receptor (beta chain) under discussion was sequenced for a study of T cell repertoires in cytomegalovirus infection. As for the study in general: Indications of both CMV infection and matching HLA type were provided by public TCR beta signatures.

The V end lost 4 bases, the J end lost 7 bases, and 16 bases lay between the germline ends. This CDR3 contains 14 residues. The germline V gene has CDR1 MNHEY and CDR2 SVGAGI. Broader study findings: In two of eight donors, the top clonotype was HLA-C-restricted CMV-specific.

TCRdb redid the calling of the reads with MiXCR, one entry per CDR3 protein. The table has approximately 89,000 distinct CDR3 sequences, 25% to 35% seen once; the top ten hold roughly 71%. Note on this clonotype: The antigen is not known.

The sequencing used CD8+ T cells from cultured PBMCs, collected from culture after CMV antigen stimulation. The TCR sequence derives from a human donor in good health (CMV status not recorded). Some clones in this sample may be carry-over from other donors' samples. V and J are TRBV6-5 and TRBJ1-2; D may be TRBD1 (5 bases). CDR3 nucleotide sequence: TGTGCCAGCAGTTCCCTCCAGAGGGGAGGTGGCTACACCTTC. Translated: CASSSLQRGGGYTF.